This TCR beta chain was captured in a study of OX40 agonist ivuxolimab in advanced cancers. Findings and caveats of the study: In general, CD8+ T cells held more expanded clones than CD4+ did, on average.

The CDR3 contains 17 residues. The J segment lost 1 base and the V segment lost 4 bases, leaving 4 bases of the junction unmatched. Germline V gives CDR1 LNHDA, CDR2 SQIVND (reference sequence). Remarks on this clone: The antigen remains unidentified.

Clones were read by immunoSEQ multiplex PCR, and TCRdb kept only the in-frame ones, dropping some. The data hold some 65,000 clones, with about nine tenths observed a single time. The TCR sequence derives from an adult with an advanced solid tumor such as melanoma, head and neck, liver or kidney cancer. The J gene is TRBJ2-3, the V gene TRBV19; TRBD2 matches at 14 bases. This material consisted of CD4+ or CD8+ T cells sorted from blood, taken in a trial of the OX40 agonist ivuxolimab. The CDR3 sequence is CASSNRGLAGGTDTQYF. CDR3 coding DNA: TGTGCCAGTAGTAACCGGGGACTAGCGGGGGGCACAGATACGCAGTATTTT.